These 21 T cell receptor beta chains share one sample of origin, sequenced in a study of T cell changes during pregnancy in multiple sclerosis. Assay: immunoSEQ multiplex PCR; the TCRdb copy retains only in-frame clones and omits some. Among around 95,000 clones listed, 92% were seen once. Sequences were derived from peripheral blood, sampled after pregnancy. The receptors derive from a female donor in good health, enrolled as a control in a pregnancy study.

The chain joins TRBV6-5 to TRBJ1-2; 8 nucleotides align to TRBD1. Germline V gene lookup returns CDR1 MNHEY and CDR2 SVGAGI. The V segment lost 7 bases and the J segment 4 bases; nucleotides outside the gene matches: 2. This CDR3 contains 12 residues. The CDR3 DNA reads TGTGCCAGCACCGGGACAGGCTATGGCTACACCTTC. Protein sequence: CASTGTGYGYTF.

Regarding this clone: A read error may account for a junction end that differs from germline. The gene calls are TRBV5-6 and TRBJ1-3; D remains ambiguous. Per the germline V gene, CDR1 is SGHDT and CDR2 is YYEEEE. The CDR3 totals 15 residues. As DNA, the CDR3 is TGTGCCAGCACCTTGGGAGTCGACTCTGGAAACACCATATATTTT. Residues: CASTLGVDSGNTIYF.

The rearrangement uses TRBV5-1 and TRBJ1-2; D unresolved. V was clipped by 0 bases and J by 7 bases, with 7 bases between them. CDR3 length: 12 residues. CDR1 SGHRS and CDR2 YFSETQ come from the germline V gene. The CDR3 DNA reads TGCGCCAGCAGCTTGGGGGCTGCTGGCTACACCTTC. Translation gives CASSLGAAGYTF. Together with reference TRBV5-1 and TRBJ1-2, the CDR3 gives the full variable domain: KAGVTQTPRYLIKTRGQQVTLSCSPISGHRSVSWYQQTPGQGLQFLFEYFSETQRNKGNFPGRFSGRQFSNSRSEMNVSTLELGDSALYLCASSLGAAGYTFGSGTRLTVV.

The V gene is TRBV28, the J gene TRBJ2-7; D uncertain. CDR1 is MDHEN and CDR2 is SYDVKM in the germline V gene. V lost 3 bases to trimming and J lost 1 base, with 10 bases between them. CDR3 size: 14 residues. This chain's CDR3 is CASSFFANSYEQYF. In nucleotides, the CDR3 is TGTGCCAGCAGTTTTTTTGCGAATTCCTACGAGCAGTACTTC.

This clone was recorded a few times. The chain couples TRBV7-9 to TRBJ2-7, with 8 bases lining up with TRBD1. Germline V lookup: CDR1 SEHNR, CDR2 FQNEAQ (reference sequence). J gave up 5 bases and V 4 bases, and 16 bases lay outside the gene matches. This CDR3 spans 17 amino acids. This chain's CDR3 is CASSSPDRAHSYHEQYF. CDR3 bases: TGTGCCAGCAGCTCCCCGGACAGGGCGCACTCCTATCACGAGCAGTACTTC.

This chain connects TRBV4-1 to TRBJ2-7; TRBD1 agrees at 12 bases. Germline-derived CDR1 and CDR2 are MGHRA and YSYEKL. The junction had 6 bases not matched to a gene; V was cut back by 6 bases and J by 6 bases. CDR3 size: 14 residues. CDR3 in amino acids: CASSLGTGGFEQYF. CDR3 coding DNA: TGCGCCAGCAGTCTGGGGACAGGGGGCTTCGAGCAGTACTTC.

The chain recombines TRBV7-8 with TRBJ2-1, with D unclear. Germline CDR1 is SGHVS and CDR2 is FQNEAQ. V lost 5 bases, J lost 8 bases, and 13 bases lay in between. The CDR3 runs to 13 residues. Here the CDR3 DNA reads TGTGCCAGCAGCCCCGAGTTGGTGCATGAGCAGTTCTTC. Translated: CASSPELVHEQFF.

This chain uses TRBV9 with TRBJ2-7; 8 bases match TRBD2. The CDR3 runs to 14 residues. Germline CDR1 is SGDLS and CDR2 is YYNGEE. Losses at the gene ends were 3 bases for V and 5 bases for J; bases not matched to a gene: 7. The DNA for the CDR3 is TGTGCCAGCAGCGCCGGGGGGGCGCCACACGAGCAGTACTTC. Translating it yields CASSAGGAPHEQYF. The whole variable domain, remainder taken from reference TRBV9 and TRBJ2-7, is DSGVTQTPKHLITATGQRVTLRCSPRSGDLSVYWYQQSLDQGLQFLIQYYNGEERAKGNILERFSAQQFPDLHSELNLSSLELGDSALYFCASSAGGAPHEQYFGPGTRLTVT.

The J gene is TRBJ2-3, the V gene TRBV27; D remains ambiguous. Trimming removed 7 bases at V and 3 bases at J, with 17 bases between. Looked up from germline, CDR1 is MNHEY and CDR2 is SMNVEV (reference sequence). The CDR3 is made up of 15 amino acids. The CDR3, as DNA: TGTGCCAGCAAGACGTCCAGGCATGGGACAGATACGCAGTATTTT. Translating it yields CASKTSRHGTDTQYF.

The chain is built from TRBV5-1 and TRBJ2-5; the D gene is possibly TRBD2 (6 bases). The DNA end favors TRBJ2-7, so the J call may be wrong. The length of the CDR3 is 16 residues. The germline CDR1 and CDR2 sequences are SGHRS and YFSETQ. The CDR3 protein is CASSSSPRRRVYEQYF. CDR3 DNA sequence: TGCGCCAGCAGCTCCTCACCCAGGAGGAGGGTCTACGAGCAGTACTTC.

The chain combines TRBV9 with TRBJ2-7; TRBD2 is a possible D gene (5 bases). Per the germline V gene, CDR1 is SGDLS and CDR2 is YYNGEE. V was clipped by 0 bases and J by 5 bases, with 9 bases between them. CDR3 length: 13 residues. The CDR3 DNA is TGTGCCAGCAGCGTAGGAGGGAGTGACGAGCAGTACTTC. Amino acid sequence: CASSVGGSDEQYF. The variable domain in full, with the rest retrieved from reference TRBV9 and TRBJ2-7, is DSGVTQTPKHLITATGQRVTLRCSPRSGDLSVYWYQQSLDQGLQFLIQYYNGEERAKGNILERFSAQQFPDLHSELNLSSLELGDSALYFCASSVGGSDEQYFGPGTRLTVT.

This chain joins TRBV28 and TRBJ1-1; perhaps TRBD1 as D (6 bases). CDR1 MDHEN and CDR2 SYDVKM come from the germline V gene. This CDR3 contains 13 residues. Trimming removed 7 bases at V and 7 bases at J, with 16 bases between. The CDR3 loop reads CASIKGGDGEAFF. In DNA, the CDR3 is TGTGCCAGCATCAAAGGGGGAGACGGTGAAGCTTTCTTT. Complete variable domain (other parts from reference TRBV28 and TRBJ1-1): DVKVTQSSRYLVKRTGEKVFLECVQDMDHENMFWYRQDPGLGLRLIYFSYDVKMKEKGDIPEGYSVSREKKERFSLILESASTNQTSMYLCASIKGGDGEAFFGQGTRLTVV.

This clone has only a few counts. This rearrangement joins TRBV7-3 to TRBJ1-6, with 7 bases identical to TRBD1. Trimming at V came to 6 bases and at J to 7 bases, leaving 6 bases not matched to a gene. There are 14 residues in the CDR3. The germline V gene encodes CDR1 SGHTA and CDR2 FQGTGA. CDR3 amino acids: CASSQGVGNSPLHF. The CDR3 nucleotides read TGTGCCAGCAGTCAGGGGGTAGGCAATTCACCCCTCCACTTT.

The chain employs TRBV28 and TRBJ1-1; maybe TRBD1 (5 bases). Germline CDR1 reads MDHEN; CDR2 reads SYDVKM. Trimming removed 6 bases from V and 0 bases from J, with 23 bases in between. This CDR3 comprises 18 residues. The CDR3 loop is CASSPDRGLKFMNTEAFF. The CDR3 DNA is TGTGCCAGCAGCCCAGATAGGGGTTTGAAGTTCATGAACACTGAAGCTTTCTTT.

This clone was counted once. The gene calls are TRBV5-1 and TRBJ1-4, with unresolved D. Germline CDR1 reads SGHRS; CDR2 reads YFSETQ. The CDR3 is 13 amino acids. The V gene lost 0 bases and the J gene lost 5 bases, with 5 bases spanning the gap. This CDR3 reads CASSLASNEKLFF. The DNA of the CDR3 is TGCGCCAGCAGCTTGGCAAGCAATGAAAAACTGTTTTTT. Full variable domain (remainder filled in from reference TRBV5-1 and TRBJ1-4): KAGVTQTPRYLIKTRGQQVTLSCSPISGHRSVSWYQQTPGQGLQFLFEYFSETQRNKGNFPGRFSGRQFSNSRSEMNVSTLELGDSALYLCASSLASNEKLFFGSGTQLSVL.

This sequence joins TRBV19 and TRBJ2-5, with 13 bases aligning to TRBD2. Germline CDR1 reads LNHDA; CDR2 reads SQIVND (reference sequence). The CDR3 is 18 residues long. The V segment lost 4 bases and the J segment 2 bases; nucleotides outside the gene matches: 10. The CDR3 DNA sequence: TGTGCCAGTAGTAAAACCGGACTAGCGGGAGTACAGCAAGAGACCCAGTACTTC. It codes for CASSKTGLAGVQQETQYF.

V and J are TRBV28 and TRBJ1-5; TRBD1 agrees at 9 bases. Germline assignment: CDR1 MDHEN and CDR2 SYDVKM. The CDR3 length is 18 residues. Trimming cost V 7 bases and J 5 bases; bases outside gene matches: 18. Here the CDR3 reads CASTSGQGNPSFYQPQHF. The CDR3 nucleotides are TGTGCCAGCACCTCCGGACAGGGGAATCCTAGCTTCTATCAGCCCCAGCATTTT.

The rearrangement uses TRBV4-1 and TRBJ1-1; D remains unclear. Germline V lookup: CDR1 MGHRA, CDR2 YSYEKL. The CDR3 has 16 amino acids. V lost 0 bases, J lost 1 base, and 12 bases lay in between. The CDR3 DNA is TGCGCCAGCAGCCAAGATGAAGCCCGACAGAACACTGAAGCTTTCTTT. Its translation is CASSQDEARQNTEAFF.

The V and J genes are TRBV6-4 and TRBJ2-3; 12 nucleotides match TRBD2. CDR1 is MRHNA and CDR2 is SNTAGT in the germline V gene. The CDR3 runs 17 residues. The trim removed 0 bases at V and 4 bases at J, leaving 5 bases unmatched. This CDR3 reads CASSDSSLAGGADTQYF. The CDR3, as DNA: TGTGCCAGCAGTGACTCGAGTCTAGCGGGAGGGGCAGATACGCAGTATTTT.

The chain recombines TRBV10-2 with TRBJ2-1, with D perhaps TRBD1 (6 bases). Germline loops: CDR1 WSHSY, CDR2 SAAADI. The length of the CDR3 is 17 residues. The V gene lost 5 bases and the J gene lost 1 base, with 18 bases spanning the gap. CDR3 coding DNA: TGCGCCAGCAGTCTTATAGGGGGATCTCAGTCCTACAATGAGCAGTTCTTC. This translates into CASSLIGGSQSYNEQFF.

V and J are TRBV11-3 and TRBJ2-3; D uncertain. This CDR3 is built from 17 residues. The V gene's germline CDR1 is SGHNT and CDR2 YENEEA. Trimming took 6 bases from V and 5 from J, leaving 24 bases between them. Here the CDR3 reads CASSGGAGQSIGDTQYF. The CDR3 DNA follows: TGTGCCAGCAGTGGCGGCGCTGGTCAATCCATTGGAGATACGCAGTATTTT.